This TCR beta chain was profiled in a study of blood T cells in healthy people across ages. Together with a sample-barcoded 5' primer, a J-beta primer mix was included in a second PCR lasting about 7 to 12 cycles. Each CDR3 protein gets one entry after TCRdb re-called the 5' RACE reads with MiXCR. This table holds hundreds of thousands of distinct CDR3 sequences, about 42% found once. This CDR3 is 13 amino acids long. Germline V gives CDR1 LGHDT, CDR2 YNNKEL (reference sequence). In its sample, this clonotype was seen a few times. This receptor was obtained from a man aged 55 to 70 in good health. This sequence joins TRBV3-1 and TRBJ2-4, with 7 bases aligning to TRBD1. The better agreement between TRBJ2-7 and the DNA end casts doubt on the J call. Sequences were obtained from blood. CDR3 nucleotides: TGTGCCAGCAGCCAAATGACAGGGTACGAGCAGTACTTC. It encodes CASSQMTGYEQYF.